Listed here are 13 T cell receptor beta chains from one sample, sequenced in a study of blood T cell repertoires in COVID-19 (dated by TCRdb to 2018 to 2020). The method was the immunoSEQ multiplex PCR assay. This is the immuneACCESS table as TCRdb keeps it, with only in-frame sequences that have V and J called. A part of the clones is gone; compared with another copy, unresolved V genes explain less than half, and the rest is unexplained. The sample table lists hundreds of thousands of clones, 85% to 90% of them with a count of one. Around 2.9% of the sample belongs to the ten largest clones. Input material: peripheral blood. These TCRs come from a human donor in a cohort sampled during active COVID-19.

The genes are TRBV3-1 (or the pseudogene TRBV3-2) and TRBJ2-5; weak D call: TRBD2 (6 bases). Trimming stripped 4 bases from V and 1 base from J, with 16 bases between. Germline assignment: CDR1 LGHDT and CDR2 YNNKEL (reference sequence). CDR3 length equals 16 residues. CDR3 coding DNA: TGTGCCAGCAGCCTGAGTGGTAGCGGAGGCCAAGAGACCCAGTACTTC. Protein: CASSLSGSGGQETQYF.

The chain uses TRBV6-5 and TRBJ2-7, with TRBD2 as a possible D gene (6 bases). The CDR3 contains 16 residues. Germline CDR1 is MNHEY and CDR2 is SVGAGI. Trimming removed 3 bases from V and 7 bases from J, with 22 bases in between. The chain's CDR3 is CASSYQSGLPLGEQYF. In nucleotides, the CDR3 is TGTGCCAGCAGTTATCAATCGGGACTCCCCCTAGGGGAGCAGTACTTC.

This rearrangement joins TRBV7-3 to TRBJ2-3; TRBD2 agrees at 13 bases. With V trimmed by 6 bases and J by 2 bases, 11 bases remained unmatched. The CDR3 totals 18 residues. The germline V gene encodes CDR1 SGHTA and CDR2 FQGTGA. The CDR3 protein is CASSSRAGTSGITDTQYF. The DNA for the CDR3 is TGTGCCAGCAGTTCTAGGGCCGGGACTAGCGGGATCACAGATACGCAGTATTTT. The whole variable domain, filled in from reference TRBV7-3 and TRBJ2-3, reads GAGVSQTPSNKVTEKGKYVELRCDPISGHTALYWYRQSLGQGPEFLIYFQGTGAADDSGLPNDRFFAVRPEGSVSTLKIQRTERGDSAVYLCASSSRAGTSGITDTQYFGPGTRLTVL.

This clone was counted a few times. The chain has TRBV7-9 and TRBJ2-7; D is perhaps TRBD2 (7 bases). This CDR3 region has 14 residues. V was shortened by 6 bases and J by 8 bases, with 20 bases between the two germline ends. Germline values: CDR1 SEHNR, CDR2 FQNEAQ (reference sequence). CDR3 sequence: CASSSGGPGGQQYF. The CDR3 coding sequence is TGTGCCAGCAGTTCTGGCGGGCCGGGGGGCCAGCAGTACTTC.

The rearrangement uses TRBV11-3 and TRBJ2-1, with 7 bases matching TRBD2. Germline V gene data show CDR1 as SGHNT and CDR2 as YENEEA. CDR3 length: 15 residues. Trimming took 3 bases from V and 7 from J; bases not matched to a gene: 9. In nucleotides, the CDR3 is TGTGCCAGCAGCTTGGGAGGGGACGGCTCTAATGAGCAGTTCTTC. It yields the protein CASSLGGDGSNEQFF.

This sequence joins TRBV29-1 and TRBJ2-7, with 11 positions matching TRBD2. CDR3 length equals 18 residues. The germline V gene encodes CDR1 SQVTM and CDR2 ANQGSEA. The junction had 13 bases not matched to a gene; V was cut back by 1 base and J by 2 bases. The DNA of the CDR3 is TGCAGCGTTGAAGGTAGTAGCGGGAGGGCCTCGATGCCCTACGAGCAGTACTTC. This encodes CSVEGSSGRASMPYEQYF.

This chain links TRBV27 with TRBJ2-3, with 7 nucleotides matching TRBD2. J was trimmed by 5 bases and V by 6 bases; bases with no gene match: 8. From germline, CDR1 is MNHEY and CDR2 SMNVEV (reference sequence). The CDR3 is made up of 14 amino acids. The CDR3 region has the DNA TGTGCCAGCAGAGCGGGGACCTGGGTAGATACGCAGTATTTT. Its protein is CASRAGTWVDTQYF.

The V gene is TRBV10-3, the J gene TRBJ2-1; the match to TRBD2 covers 7 bases. The CDR3 consists of 19 residues. With 5 bases clipped from V and 1 base from J, the junction kept 17 bases outside the gene matches. CDR1 ENHRY and CDR2 SYGVKD come from the germline V gene. CDR3 nucleotides: TGTGCCATCAGTCTAGCGGTCGGGGACCTGAAGAATTCCTACAATGAGCAGTTCTTC. Protein product: CAISLAVGDLKNSYNEQFF.

The chain couples TRBV30 to TRBJ2-2, with 8 nucleotides matching TRBD1. The CDR3 totals 16 residues. CDR1 is GTSNPN and CDR2 is SVGIG in the germline V gene (reference sequence). V gave up 4 bases and J gave up 1 base; unmatched junction bases: 8. The CDR3 loop is CAWKGSGTGNTGELFF. The DNA of the CDR3 is TGTGCCTGGAAAGGTTCTGGGACAGGGAACACCGGGGAGCTGTTTTTT.

This clone was seen many times. The V and J genes are TRBV7-9 and TRBJ2-7; tentatively, D is TRBD2 (5 bases). V was trimmed by 0 bases and J by 6 bases, leaving 9 bases between them. Germline CDR1 is SEHNR and CDR2 is FQNEAQ (reference sequence). This CDR3 region has 13 residues. The CDR3 sequence: CASSLAGVGEQYF. CDR3 nucleotides: TGTGCCAGCAGCTTAGCGGGAGTCGGCGAGCAGTACTTC.

This rearrangement joins TRBV7-9 to TRBJ2-7, with 13 bases fitting TRBD2. The CDR3 extends over 15 amino acids. Germline lookup yields CDR1 SEHNR and CDR2 FQNEAQ (reference sequence). Losses at the gene ends were 8 bases for V and 2 bases for J; bases not matched to a gene: 6. The chain's CDR3 is CASGTSGASTYEQYF. The CDR3 region has the DNA TGTGCCAGCGGGACTAGCGGGGCCTCGACCTACGAGCAGTACTTC.

J is TRBJ2-1 and V is TRBV5-1, with D hard to call. The CDR3 is 16 amino acids. The germline gives CDR1 SGHRS, CDR2 YFSETQ. V was cut by 4 bases and J by 8 bases, with 22 bases left in between. This chain's CDR3 is CASSSPFPMYRDEQFF. In nucleotides, the CDR3 is TGCGCCAGCAGCAGCCCCTTTCCTATGTATCGGGATGAGCAGTTCTTC.

The chain employs TRBV18 and TRBJ2-5; 12 bases are shared with TRBD2. This CDR3 contains 16 residues. CDR1 KGHSH and CDR2 LQKENI come from the germline V gene. The J segment lost 5 bases and the V segment lost 3 bases, leaving 7 bases of the junction unmatched. This CDR3 reads CASSPRTSGDGETQYF. The DNA of the CDR3 is TGTGCCAGCTCACCCCGGACTAGCGGGGATGGTGAGACCCAGTACTTC.